This note documents a single TCR beta chain sequence. This entry belongs to a study of blood T cells in healthy people across ages. The CDR3 extends over 16 amino acids. V shed 0 bases, J shed 4 bases, and the junction held 6 bases outside the gene matches. Per germline, CDR1 MNHEY and CDR2 SVGEGT. Those donating, healthy Caucasian individuals from Russia, were aged roughly 6 to 90. There were at least 5.5 micrograms of total RNA extracted from every sample. PCR was performed a second time for about 6 to 12 cycles using a sample-barcoded 5' primer and a J-beta primer mix. In TCRdb, the 5' RACE reads were re-called with MiXCR into one record per CDR3 protein. Here the sample spans around 2 million distinct CDR3 sequences, 35% to 50% being singletons.

The sequencing input was blood. The TCR originated in a human donor in good health. The chain uses TRBV6-2 or TRBV6-3 and TRBJ2-5, with TRBD2 identical over 9 bases. The CDR3, as DNA: TGTGCCAGCAGTTACTCCATCCTAGCGGGGTCAGAGACCCAGTACTTC. Translation: CASSYSILAGSETQYF.